This T cell receptor beta chain was observed in a study of tissue T cells after allogeneic stem cell transplantation. Findings and limits, study-wide: This small cohort was clinically heterogeneous, and sampling depth was a limitation. In patients and mice, blood and spleen missed much of tissue repertoire. Shared clones across patients were few; motif clustering revealed tissue-specific shared signatures.

V was pared by 4 bases and J by 6 bases, with 6 bases of the junction left unmatched. CDR3 length: 15 residues. Germline V gene lookup returns CDR1 KGHPV and CDR2 FQNQEV (reference sequence). This clone is classed as medium-sized. Its antigen is as yet unknown. Mouse germline and gene names are used. The read gets to within 1 residue of the CDR3 end, and the germline J gene fills in the rest. Repertoires were generated with immunoSEQ multiplex PCR, while TCRdb's copy carries only in-frame clones and drops some. The sample holds roughly 7,700 clones, around 33% seen once. Documented time point: mouse harvest day 14 after allogeneic transplant. Tail vein injection delivered 10^7 T-cell-depleted bone marrow cells and 10^6 splenic CD5+ T cells. This mouse GVHD model was MHC-mismatched B6 to BALB/c, profiled day 7 or 14.

The TCR originated in a female BALB/c mouse given C57BL/6 T cells with graft-versus-host disease after an allogeneic hematopoietic cell transplant. This chain joins TRBV26 and TRBJ1-4; TRBD1 matches 9 bases. Sequenced input: skin. The part of the CDR3 DNA that was read is TGTGCCAGCAGTCGTCCGGGACAGGGACACGAAAGATTATTT. Translated, it gives CASSRPGQGHERLF. The full CDR3 protein is CASSRPGQGHERLFF.